This T cell receptor (beta chain) came from a study of tumor-infiltrating lymphocytes in localized non-small cell lung cancer. Study as a whole: The cohort mixed smokers and never-smokers, several histologies, and some post-neoadjuvant-chemotherapy samples.

Between the trimmed V and J ends, which lost 0 bases and 6 bases, there was a span of 9 bases. This CDR3 is 14 amino acids long. Looked up from germline, CDR1 is SGHRS and CDR2 is YFSETQ. TCRdb's copy holds only in-frame clones and misses some; the assay was immunoSEQ multiplex PCR. The table includes 14,000 or so clones, around 70% detected once. The J gene is TRBJ2-2, the V gene TRBV5-1, with a weak D call TRBD1 (5 bases). The specimen sequenced was uninvolved lung tissue not adjacent to the tumor. This sequence originates from a human donor with non-small cell lung cancer. CDR3 coding DNA: TGCGCCAGCAGCTTGGTGATAGGGGCCGGGGAGCTGTTTTTT. Its translation is CASSLVIGAGELFF.